This T cell receptor (beta chain) was recorded in a study of response to subunit inactivated influenza vaccine. TCRdb redid the calling of the RT-PCR reads with MiXCR, one entry per CDR3 protein. Of roughly 190,000 distinct CDR3 sequences listed, approximately 12% are singletons. The CDR3 length is 15 residues. The germline V and J ends were trimmed by 4 bases and 6 bases, with 17 bases remaining between them. This sample was also put to use in a study of T cells expressing NK-cell markers. From that report: In generating TCR beta cDNA, 5'RACE template switching with UMIs was used. The sequencing cohort of eight donors included seven HCMV-seropositive individuals and one seronegative individual. Similarly, these clonotypes led the CD3+CD56-NKG2C+ fraction as well in several donors.

The rearrangement uses TRBV12-3 or TRBV12-4 and TRBJ2-3; no definite D call. This receptor was obtained from a man in his fifties or sixties who received an inactivated influenza vaccine. The starting material was CD8+ T cells sorted from PBMCs, obtained 11 to 12 days after vaccination. CDR3 DNA sequence: TGTGCCAGCAGTTCGACATGGGCCCACACTGATACGCAGTATTTT. As protein: CASSSTWAHTDTQYF.